This entry lists 15 T cell receptor beta chains sequenced from one sample in a study of T cell repertoires in cytomegalovirus infection. TCRdb redid the calling of the reads with MiXCR, one entry per CDR3 protein. The sample shows about 97,000 distinct CDR3 sequences, approximately 15% of them seen only once. The source material was PBMCs. These receptors came from a human donor in good health (CMV status not recorded). Some clones in this sample may be carry-over from other donors' samples.

This sequence joins TRBV10-3 and TRBJ1-1, with a possible D match to TRBD1 (6 bases). In germline, CDR1 is ENHRY, CDR2 SYGVKD. This CDR3 spans 14 amino acids. V was clipped by 6 bases and J by 4 bases, with 15 bases between them. The CDR3 DNA reads as TGTGCCATCAGCGACGACAGGAGGGGCACTGAAGCTTTCTTT. It codes for CAISDDRRGTEAFF.

The chain joins TRBV20-1 to TRBJ2-1; 7 nucleotides line up with TRBD1. The V gene's germline CDR1 is DFQATT and CDR2 SNEGSKA (reference sequence). V trimming: 5 bases; J trimming: 8 bases; junction bases outside the gene matches: 9. The CDR3 has 13 amino acids. CDR3 loop: CSARKYRGHEQFF. DNA for the CDR3: TGCAGTGCTCGGAAGTACAGGGGTCATGAGCAGTTCTTC.

In this sample, this clonotype turned up many times. The V and J genes are TRBV7-6 and TRBJ2-7, with 7 bases identical to TRBD2. The CDR3 consists of 16 residues. J gave up 7 bases and V 4 bases, and 16 bases lay outside the gene matches. The germline gives CDR1 SGHVS, CDR2 FNYEAQ. The CDR3, as DNA: TGTGCCAGCAGCTCCTCTTATTATGGGAGGGAGGGAGAGCAGTACTTC. It encodes CASSSSYYGREGEQYF.

In this sample, this clonotype turned up many times. The genes are TRBV29-1 and TRBJ1-5; tentative D call: TRBD1 (5 bases). Germline V gene sequence: CDR1 SQVTM, CDR2 ANQGSEA. Trimming took off 4 bases at V and 5 bases at J, with 9 bases between the two ends. The CDR3 runs to 12 residues. CDR3 nucleotide sequence: TGCAGCGTTGCAGACAGTGATCAGCCCCAGCATTTT. This sequence encodes CSVADSDQPQHF.

This clonotype was seen a handful of times. The rearrangement links TRBV28 to TRBJ2-3; 8 bases are shared with TRBD2. J was trimmed by 7 bases and V by 6 bases; bases with no gene match: 9. CDR1 and CDR2 (germline): MDHEN, SYDVKM. This CDR3 is 14 amino acids long. DNA for the CDR3: TGTGCCAGCAGAAGGGCGGGGGGTGCAAATACGCAGTATTTT. This gives the protein CASRRAGGANTQYF.

This clonotype was found many times. The chain links TRBV25-1 to TRBJ2-7; possible D gene TRBD1, 5 bases. The CDR3 consists of 14 residues. The V end lost 3 bases, the J end lost 3 bases, and 12 bases lay between the germline ends. CDR1 is MGHDK and CDR2 is SYGVNS in the germline V gene. The CDR3 coding sequence is TGTGCCAGCAGTGATCCGGCGGACAACTACGAGCAGTACTTC. Encoded protein: CASSDPADNYEQYF.

The chain has TRBV14 and TRBJ2-7, with D perhaps being TRBD1 or TRBD2 (5 bases each). V gave up 5 bases and J gave up 4 bases, with 15 bases separating them. The CDR3 runs 14 residues. Germline V gives CDR1 SGHDN, CDR2 FVKESK. CDR3 amino acids: CASSGHPRGYEQYF. The CDR3 region has the DNA TGTGCCAGCAGCGGACATCCTAGAGGGTACGAGCAGTACTTC.

This clonotype was counted at least ten times. The chain couples TRBV5-1 to TRBJ1-4; D remains ambiguous. Germline assignment: CDR1 SGHRS and CDR2 YFSETQ. The V and J ends lost 3 bases and 0 bases respectively, with 9 bases between them. The CDR3 contains 15 residues. CDR3 DNA sequence: TGCGCCAGCAGCTCCGGACGGACAACTAATGAAAAACTGTTTTTT. Protein product: CASSSGRTTNEKLFF.

The rearrangement uses TRBV7-2 and TRBJ2-6; D unresolved. The CDR3 covers 14 residues. Germline CDR1 is SGHTA and CDR2 is FQGNSA. Trimming pared 5 bases from V and 2 bases from J, leaving 7 bases between. The CDR3: CASSVGPGANVLTF. In DNA, the CDR3 is TGTGCCAGCAGCGTAGGGCCTGGGGCCAACGTCCTGACTTTC.

A remark on this clonotype: A much larger clone lies a single base off, so this may be a read error. The rearrangement joins TRBV7-3 to TRBJ2-2; 8 bases agree with TRBD1. V was clipped by 5 bases and J by 0 bases; unmatched bases: 5. The CDR3 is made up of 16 amino acids. CDR1 and CDR2 (germline): SGHTA, FQGTGA. The CDR3 region has the DNA TGTGCCAGCAGCCCCCGGACAGGGTCGAACACCGGGGAGCTGTTTTTT. The encoded protein is CASSPRTGSNTGELFF. The entire variable domain, with the rest obtained from reference TRBV7-3 and TRBJ2-2, is as follows: GAGVSQTPSNKVTEKGKYVELRCDPISGHTALYWYRQSLGQGPEFLIYFQGTGAADDSGLPNDRFFAVRPEGSVSTLKIQRTERGDSAVYLCASSPRTGSNTGELFFGEGSRLTVL.

The genes are TRBV7-9 and TRBJ2-5; the match to TRBD2 covers 7 bases. This CDR3 region has 15 residues. The germline gives CDR1 SEHNR, CDR2 FQNEAQ (reference sequence). Unmatched junction bases numbered 6, after V lost 3 bases and J lost 2 bases. The CDR3 reads CASSFRGRVQETQYF. In DNA form, the CDR3 reads TGTGCCAGCAGCTTTCGGGGGAGGGTGCAAGAGACCCAGTACTTC.

This chain uses TRBV20-1 with TRBJ2-4; the D gene is possibly TRBD2 (7 bases). The CDR3 extends over 14 amino acids. Between the trimmed V and J ends, which lost 6 bases and 7 bases, there was a span of 19 bases. Germline V gene lookup returns CDR1 DFQATT and CDR2 SNEGSKA (reference sequence). The CDR3 here is CSAVRGGTWNIQYF. CDR3 DNA: TGCAGTGCCGTAAGGGGGGGGACTTGGAACATTCAGTACTTC.

This clonotype was counted only a few times. V and J are TRBV20-1 and TRBJ2-3; 9 nucleotides line up with TRBD2. V was clipped by 5 bases and J by 1 base; unmatched bases: 10. Germline CDR1 is DFQATT and CDR2 is SNEGSKA (reference sequence). The CDR3 contains 16 residues. The CDR3 sequence is CSAPVLLAGGTDTQYF. The CDR3 bases are TGCAGTGCTCCTGTTCTCTTAGCGGGGGGCACAGATACGCAGTATTTT.

V and J are TRBV20-1 and TRBJ1-2, with 10 bases that match TRBD1. Trimming cost V 1 base and J 8 bases; bases outside gene matches: 7. Germline V gene sequence: CDR1 DFQATT, CDR2 SNEGSKA (reference sequence). This CDR3 region has 14 residues. The CDR3 DNA sequence: TGCAGTGCTAGAGTTCGGGACAGGGGAGGGGGCTACACCTTC. Residues: CSARVRDRGGGYTF.

This clonotype occurred a few times. The V gene is TRBV7-8, the J gene TRBJ2-4, with 7 nucleotides matching TRBD1. Germline V gene sequence: CDR1 SGHVS, CDR2 FQNEAQ. V was pared by 4 bases and J by 4 bases, with 4 bases of the junction left unmatched. The CDR3 covers 14 residues. The DNA for the CDR3 is TGTGCCAGCAGCTCAGGGACAGAGAAAAACATTCAGTACTTC. It specifies CASSSGTEKNIQYF.